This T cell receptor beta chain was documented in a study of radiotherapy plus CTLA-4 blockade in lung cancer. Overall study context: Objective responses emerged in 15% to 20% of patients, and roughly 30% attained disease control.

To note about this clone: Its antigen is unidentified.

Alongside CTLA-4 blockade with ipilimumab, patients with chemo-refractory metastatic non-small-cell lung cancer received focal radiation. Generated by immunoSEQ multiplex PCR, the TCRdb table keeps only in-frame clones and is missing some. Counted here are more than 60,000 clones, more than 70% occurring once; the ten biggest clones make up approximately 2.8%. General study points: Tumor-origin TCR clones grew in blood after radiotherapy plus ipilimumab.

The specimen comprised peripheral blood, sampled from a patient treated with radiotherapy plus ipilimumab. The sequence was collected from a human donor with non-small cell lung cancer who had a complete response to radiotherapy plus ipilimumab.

The CDR3 DNA sequence: TGCAGCCTCCTTACGGGCGGGAGGGTGCGGGGAAACATTCAGTACTTC. This encodes CSLLTGGRVRGNIQYF. The rearrangement uses TRBV29-1 and TRBJ2-4, with 9 bases aligning to TRBD2. This CDR3 contains 16 residues. Germline CDR1 reads SQVTM; CDR2 reads ANQGSEA. V shed 8 bases and J 6 bases; nucleotides not matched to a gene: 17.